Reported below is one T cell receptor (beta chain). Its antigen remains unknown. Enrollment shut out patients with autoimmune disease history or systemic immunosuppression. At baseline, cycle 4 day 1, and cycle 7 day 1, blood was sampled. This sample is drawn from a study of OX40 agonist ivuxolimab in advanced cancers. Sequencing used immunoSEQ multiplex PCR; TCRdb keeps in-frame clones, though not all of them. There are 55,000 to 85,000 clones in the sample; 70% to 90% occur only once, and approximately 0.73% lies in the top ten. Whole-study findings and limits: The antigens recognized by the expanded peripheral T cells, that is their antigen specificity, were not determined.

CDR3 length: 17 amino acids. The ends were cut back, 1 base at V and 3 bases at J, with 18 bases in the middle. Germline CDR1 and CDR2: SGHNT and YENEEA. This clonotype was sampled from an adult with an advanced solid tumor such as melanoma, head and neck, liver or kidney cancer. J is TRBJ2-5 and V is TRBV11-3, with D tentatively TRBD2 (5 bases). The sample was CD4+ or CD8+ T cells sorted from blood, taken in a trial of the OX40 agonist ivuxolimab. The CDR3 spells CASSLGVRPMGEETQYF. The CDR3 DNA reads TGTGCCAGCAGCTTAGGGGTGAGGCCCATGGGAGAAGAGACCCAGTACTTC. The full variable domain, completed using reference TRBV11-3 and TRBJ2-5, is EAGVVQSPRYKIIEKKQPVAFWCNPISGHNTLYWYLQNLGQGPELLIRYENEEAVDDSQLPKDRFSAERLKGVDSTLKIQPAELGDSAVYLCASSLGVRPMGEETQYFGPGTRLLVL.